This TCR beta chain was recovered during a study of OX40 agonist ivuxolimab in advanced cancers. Study as a whole: Three patients, one with hepatocellular carcinoma and two with cutaneous melanoma, achieved partial responses.

Method: immunoSEQ multiplex PCR; TCRdb's copy keeps in-frame clones and lacks some. The table includes approximately 61,000 clones, approximately 90% detected once. Blood sampling took place at baseline, cycle 4 day 1, and cycle 7 day 1. CDR1 is SNHLY, CDR2 FYNNEI, per germline. Trimming shortened V by 6 bases and J by 7 bases, and 10 bases separated the two germline ends. This CDR3 spans 12 amino acids. This clone was picked up a small number of times. Its antigen is undetermined. General study results and limits: People who partly responded at 0.1-3.0 mg/kg had some of the least clonal expansion seen.

This receptor was identified in an adult with an advanced solid tumor such as melanoma, head and neck, liver or kidney cancer. The source material was CD4+ or CD8+ T cells sorted from blood, sampled in a trial of the OX40 agonist ivuxolimab. The chain employs TRBV2 and TRBJ1-5; D ambiguous. The CDR3 DNA is TGTGCCAGCAGGACGAGTAGCCAGCCCCAGCATTTT. Translating gives CASRTSSQPQHF.